Listed below are T cell receptor beta chains from one sample, sequenced in a study of OX40 agonist ivuxolimab in advanced cancers. This table comes from immunoSEQ multiplex PCR, and its TCRdb copy is limited to in-frame clones, with some not included. The table lists 40,000 to 45,000 clones, 80% of them singletons, with approximately 6.8% in the top ten. The source material was CD4+ or CD8+ T cells sorted from blood, sampled in a trial of the OX40 agonist ivuxolimab. The receptors stem from an adult with an advanced solid tumor such as melanoma, head and neck, liver or kidney cancer. CDR3s include the opening cysteine and the closing phenylalanine or tryptophan. Fields, in order: D gene, J gene, V gene, clone size, CDR3 DNA, CDR3 protein. A D gene is named only where the DNA matches it firmly. Some rows have no size entry. The others give once, few or many, or a class for an expanded clone.

D gene: .
J gene: TRBJ2-7
V gene: TRBV5-1
clone size: .
CDR3 DNA: TGCGCCAGCAGCTTCCGATTCAGTAGCGGTTTCCGAAGCTCCTACGAGCAGTACTTC
CDR3 protein: CASSFRFSSGFRSSYEQYF

D gene: .
J gene: TRBJ2-1
V gene: TRBV2
clone size: .
CDR3 DNA: TGTGCCAGCATAGAGGGATCTTTTCGATACAATGAGCAGTTCTTC
CDR3 protein: CASIEGSFRYNEQFF

D gene: .
J gene: TRBJ1-1
V gene: TRBV6-6
clone size: few
CDR3 DNA: TGTGCCAGCAGACCCGACAGGCTAAACACTGAAGCTTTCTTT
CDR3 protein: CASRPDRLNTEAFF

D gene: .
J gene: TRBJ1-4
V gene: TRBV11-2
clone size: .
CDR3 DNA: TGTGCCAGCAGCTTAGGTCGGACAAGAGAAGAAAAACTGTTTTTT
CDR3 protein: CASSLGRTREEKLFF

D gene: .
J gene: TRBJ2-7
V gene: TRBV15
clone size: few
CDR3 DNA: TGTGCCACCAGCAGAGATGTGGGACGGGCCGAGCAGTACTTC
CDR3 protein: CATSRDVGRAEQYF

D gene: .
J gene: TRBJ1-1
V gene: TRBV9
clone size: many
CDR3 DNA: TGTGCCAGCAGCGTAGAAAATCACGACACTGAAGCTTTCTTT
CDR3 protein: CASSVENHDTEAFF

D gene: TRBD1
J gene: TRBJ2-5
V gene: TRBV5-6
clone size: .
CDR3 DNA: TGTGCCAGCAGCTTAGGGGGACAGTCAACCCAAGAGACCCAGTACTTC
CDR3 protein: CASSLGGQSTQETQYF

D gene: .
J gene: TRBJ2-7
V gene: TRBV10-3
clone size: .
CDR3 DNA: TGTGCCATCAGTGAGTCTCTAGTCGGGAGTCAGTACTTC
CDR3 protein: CAISESLVGSQYF

D gene: TRBD1
J gene: TRBJ2-3
V gene: TRBV29-1
clone size: .
CDR3 DNA: TGCAGCGTTGTTGGGACAGAAGCAGATACGCAGTATTTT
CDR3 protein: CSVVGTEADTQYF

D gene: .
J gene: TRBJ1-1
V gene: TRBV6-6
clone size: .
CDR3 DNA: TGTGCCAGCAGACCCGGTGGGGGGCTACCTTTCTTT
CDR3 protein: CASRPGGGLPFF

D gene: TRBD2
J gene: TRBJ2-2
V gene: TRBV5-1
clone size: once
CDR3 DNA: TGCGCCAGCAGCTTAGATAGCGGGAGGGCCTGGACCGGGGAGCTGTTTTTT
CDR3 protein: CASSLDSGRAWTGELFF

D gene: TRBD1
J gene: TRBJ2-1
V gene: TRBV4-1
clone size: few
CDR3 DNA: TGCGCCAGCAGCCAAGATTGGTCACGGACAGGGATTCGAAATGAGCAGTTCTTC
CDR3 protein: CASSQDWSRTGIRNEQFF

D gene: .
J gene: TRBJ2-5
V gene: TRBV19
clone size: .
CDR3 DNA: TGTGCCAGTAGTAGTGAGGGGAGTTGGGTGGAGACCCAGTACTTC
CDR3 protein: CASSSEGSWVETQYF

D gene: .
J gene: TRBJ1-2
V gene: TRBV7-9
clone size: .
CDR3 DNA: TGTGCCAGCAGCTTCACTGGTAACTATGGCTACACCTTC
CDR3 protein: CASSFTGNYGYTF

D gene: .
J gene: TRBJ2-5
V gene: TRBV29-1
clone size: .
CDR3 DNA: TGCAGCGCAAACGGCGGCCCCGGGGGGACCCAGTACTTC
CDR3 protein: CSANGGPGGTQYF

D gene: TRBD1
J gene: TRBJ2-3
V gene: TRBV18
clone size: .
CDR3 DNA: TGTGCCAGCTCACCTCGGACAGGGCAACGCACAGATACGCAGTATTTT
CDR3 protein: CASSPRTGQRTDTQYF

D gene: .
J gene: TRBJ1-1
V gene: TRBV7-2
clone size: .
CDR3 DNA: TGTGCCAGCAGCTACGGGACGCACGCAGGGTCTTTCTTT
CDR3 protein: CASSYGTHAGSFF

D gene: TRBD2
J gene: TRBJ2-5
V gene: TRBV5-1
clone size: .
CDR3 DNA: TGCGCCAGCAGCCTTTCGCCTAGCGGGAGAGAGACCCAGTACTTC
CDR3 protein: CASSLSPSGRETQYF

D gene: .
J gene: TRBJ2-1
V gene: TRBV7-2
clone size: .
CDR3 DNA: TGTGCCAGCAGCCCCTTTGACAATGAGCAGTTCTTC
CDR3 protein: CASSPFDNEQFF

D gene: TRBD2
J gene: TRBJ2-5
V gene: TRBV19
clone size: .
CDR3 DNA: TGTGCCAGTAGTGCCCGGCGGGGGAGCGGGAGTGAGACCCAGTACTTC
CDR3 protein: CASSARRGSGSETQYF

D gene: TRBD2
J gene: TRBJ2-3
V gene: TRBV18
clone size: .
CDR3 DNA: TGTGCCAGCTCACCCGACGGGAGGGCCCGGGGTACGCAGTATTTT
CDR3 protein: CASSPDGRARGTQYF

D gene: .
J gene: TRBJ1-4
V gene: TRBV19
clone size: .
CDR3 DNA: TGTGCCAGTAGTATTACCGAGAATGAAAAACTGTTTTTT
CDR3 protein: CASSITENEKLFF

D gene: TRBD2
J gene: TRBJ2-3
V gene: TRBV7-8
clone size: .
CDR3 DNA: TGTGCCAGCAGCTTAGGGAGAGGACTAGCGGGAGGTACGCAGTATTTT
CDR3 protein: CASSLGRGLAGGTQYF

D gene: .
J gene: TRBJ1-5
V gene: TRBV5-4
clone size: .
CDR3 DNA: TGTGCCAGCAGCTTGGGTGCCGGGCCCCGCCAGCCCCAGCATTTT
CDR3 protein: CASSLGAGPRQPQHF

D gene: .
J gene: TRBJ1-1
V gene: TRBV10-3
clone size: .
CDR3 DNA: TGTGCCATCAGTGAGGGCTTCCCCCCTGAAGCTTTCTTT
CDR3 protein: CAISEGFPPEAFF

D gene: TRBD2
J gene: TRBJ2-1
V gene: TRBV4-1
clone size: few
CDR3 DNA: TGCGCCAGCAGCTCGCCCTTAACTCCCGGGACTAGGAAACCCAATGAGCAGTTCTTC
CDR3 protein: CASSSPLTPGTRKPNEQFF

D gene: .
J gene: TRBJ1-2
V gene: TRBV4-3
clone size: .
CDR3 DNA: TGCGCCAGCAGCCAAGCAGAGTATGGCTACACCTTC
CDR3 protein: CASSQAEYGYTF

D gene: .
J gene: TRBJ1-1
V gene: TRBV6-5
clone size: .
CDR3 DNA: TGTGCCAGCACCAAGAACAGGGCCGACACTGAAGCTTTCTTT
CDR3 protein: CASTKNRADTEAFF

D gene: TRBD1
J gene: TRBJ2-1
V gene: TRBV2
clone size: few
CDR3 DNA: TGTGCCAGCAGTGTTAGACAGGGAGACAATGAGCAGTTCTTC
CDR3 protein: CASSVRQGDNEQFF